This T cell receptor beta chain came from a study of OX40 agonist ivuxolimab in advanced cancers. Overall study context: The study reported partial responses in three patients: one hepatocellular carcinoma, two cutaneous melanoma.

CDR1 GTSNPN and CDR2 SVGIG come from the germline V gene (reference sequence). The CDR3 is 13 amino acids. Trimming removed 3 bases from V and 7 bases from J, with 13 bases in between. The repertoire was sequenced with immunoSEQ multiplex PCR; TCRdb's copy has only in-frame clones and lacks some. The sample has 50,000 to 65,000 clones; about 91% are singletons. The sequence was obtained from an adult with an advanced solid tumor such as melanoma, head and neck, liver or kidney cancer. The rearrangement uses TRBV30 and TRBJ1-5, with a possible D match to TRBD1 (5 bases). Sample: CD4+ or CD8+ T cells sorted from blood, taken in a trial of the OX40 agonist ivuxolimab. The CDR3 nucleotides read TGTGCCTGGAGCGGTTTTGGGGGGCAGCCCCAGCATTTT. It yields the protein CAWSGFGGQPQHF.